The rows below give T cell receptor beta chains drawn from one sample of a study of cytomegalovirus exposure and HLA in healthy donors. Only in-frame clones appear in the TCRdb table, and some are missing; sequencing was by immunoSEQ multiplex PCR. The repertoire consists of 110,000 to 150,000 clones, with more than 80% occurring once and the leading ten covering around 4.5%. The sample taken for sequencing was PBMCs. The receptors originated from a woman between 40 and 55 years old in good health and CMV-seropositive. Each CDR3 is given with its conserved first and last residue. Each record gives: CDR3 DNA, CDR3 protein, clone size, J gene, V gene, D gene. A D gene is named only where the DNA matches it firmly. Not every row has a clone size; where given, it reads once, few, many or a size class.

TGTGCCAGCAGCTCTACTTGGACTCCTCGTCCCTACAATGAGCAGTTCTTC,CASSSTWTPRPYNEQFF,-,TRBJ2-1,TRBV11-2,-
TGTGCCAGTAGTATAGGACTAGCGGGAGTAAGTGAGCAGTTCTTC,CASSIGLAGVSEQFF,-,TRBJ2-1,TRBV19,TRBD2
TGTGCTAGTGGTTCAGGTGAGGGCCTATATAATGAGCAGTTCTTC,CASGSGEGLYNEQFF,-,TRBJ2-1,TRBV12-5,-
TGTGCCAGCAGTTTAAACGGGGGGGCAGTCGGGGAGCTGTTTTTT,CASSLNGGAVGELFF,-,TRBJ2-2,TRBV27,TRBD2
TGTGCCAGCAGCTTGGCAGGGACTAGCTACGAGCAGTACTTC,CASSLAGTSYEQYF,-,TRBJ2-7,TRBV7-9,TRBD2
TGTGCCAGTAGTATAGACGGGATTAATTCTGAAGCTTTCTTT,CASSIDGINSEAFF,-,TRBJ1-1,TRBV19,-
TGTGCCAGCAGTTTCGGGACTCACCTAACCTCTGGAAACACCATATATTTT,CASSFGTHLTSGNTIYF,-,TRBJ1-3,TRBV5-4,-
TGCAGCGGGGGGGGGAGTTACAATGAGCAGTTCTTC,CSGGGSYNEQFF,few,TRBJ2-1,TRBV29-1,TRBD2
TGTGCCAGCAGCTTCGAACAGCGGGGGGGGAAAGAGACCCAGTACTTC,CASSFEQRGGKETQYF,-,TRBJ2-5,TRBV7-2,TRBD2
TGCGCCAGCAGCCAAGGACACCCCGAAGGGACCCAGTACTTC,CASSQGHPEGTQYF,once,TRBJ2-5,TRBV4-1,-
TGTGCCAGTAGCGAGGGAGCCTCTGGGGCCAACGTCCTGACTTTC,CASSEGASGANVLTF,-,TRBJ2-6,TRBV19,-